These 14 T cell receptor beta chains originate from one sample sequenced in a study of blood T cells in healthy people across ages. The second PCR ran about 6 to 11 cycles with a sample-barcoded 5' primer and J-beta primers. TCRdb independently ran MiXCR on the 5' RACE reads; one entry per CDR3 protein. Among 600,000 to 650,000 distinct CDR3 sequences listed, roughly three fifths were seen once. Sequenced: blood. All receptors come from a man between 60 and 75 years old in good health.

The genes are TRBV2 and TRBJ2-5; D gene unclear. Germline V CDR1 and CDR2: SNHLY, FYNNEI. The CDR3 is 11 amino acids. Between the trimmed V and J ends, which lost 3 bases and 5 bases, there was a span of 4 bases. The CDR3 DNA reads as TGTGCCAGCAGTGAGGTGGAGACCCAGTACTTC. As protein: CASSEVETQYF.

This clonotype appeared once. Here the CDR3 DNA reads TGCAGTGCTAGAGCCCTTCGAGAGGGGGCATGGGAGACCCAGTACTTC. This translates into CSARALREGAWETQYF. This chain links TRBV20-1 with TRBJ2-5; 7 bases are shared with TRBD1. The CDR3 sequence is 16 residues long. Germline V lookup: CDR1 DFQATT, CDR2 SNEGSKA (reference sequence). The V and J ends lost 1 base and 5 bases, in that order; junction bases with no gene match: 13.

This clonotype was observed at least ten times. The V call is TRBV5-4, the J call TRBJ2-5; 8 bases agree with TRBD1. Germline V gives CDR1 SGHNT, CDR2 YYREEE (reference sequence). Trimming removed 4 bases from V and 5 bases from J; junction bases left unmatched: 10. This CDR3 is 15 amino acids long. As DNA, the CDR3 is TGTGCCAGCAGCAAGCAGGACAGGGAGGCGGAGACCCAGTACTTC. Protein: CASSKQDREAETQYF.

This chain links TRBV12-3 or TRBV12-4 with TRBJ2-6, with D hard to call. CDR3 size: 12 residues. V lost 7 bases and J lost 0, with 1 base in between. In DNA, the CDR3 is TGTGCCAGCACCTCTGGGGCCAACGTCCTGACTTTC. Translation gives CASTSGANVLTF.

The gene calls are TRBV10-3 and TRBJ2-7; 8 bases align to TRBD1. V lost 3 bases to trimming and J lost 0 bases; unmatched junction nucleotides: 4. CDR3 length: 15 amino acids. Germline V CDR1 and CDR2: ENHRY, SYGVKD. The CDR3 coding sequence is TGTGCCATCAGTGATTCAGGGGGCACCTCCTACGAGCAGTACTTC. This sequence encodes CAISDSGGTSYEQYF.

This chain uses TRBV11-2 with TRBJ2-1; 7 positions agree with TRBD2. Germline assignment: CDR1 SGHAT and CDR2 FQNNGV. The CDR3 sequence is 17 residues long. V lost 0 bases to trimming and J lost 7 bases; unmatched junction nucleotides: 12. CDR3 bases: TGTGCCAGCAGCTTAGAAGTCGGGGGGTCCCGGAGGAATGAGCAGTTCTTC. This gives the protein CASSLEVGGSRRNEQFF.

This rearrangement joins TRBV6-5 to TRBJ1-4; 8 bases fit TRBD1. CDR3 length equals 16 residues. V gave up 8 bases and J gave up 0 bases; unmatched junction bases: 8. CDR1 is MNHEY and CDR2 is SVGAGI in the germline V gene. CDR3 protein: CASSDREGATNEKLFF. In DNA form, the CDR3 reads TGTGCCAGCTCGGACAGGGAGGGAGCAACTAATGAAAAACTGTTTTTT.

J is TRBJ2-6 and V is TRBV6-2 or TRBV6-3; the D is unclear. The CDR3 covers 15 residues. In germline, CDR1 is MNHEY, CDR2 SVGEGT. Trimming took 6 bases from V and 1 from J, leaving 10 bases between them. The CDR3 sequence is CASRPSLSGANVLTF. CDR3 bases: TGTGCCAGCAGACCCTCCCTATCTGGGGCCAACGTCCTGACTTTC.

In this sample, this clonotype turned up once. V is TRBV19 and J is TRBJ1-2, with a possible D match to TRBD1 (5 bases). CDR3 length: 15 amino acids. The V gene lost 0 bases and the J gene lost 4 bases, with 12 bases spanning the gap. Germline V gene lookup returns CDR1 LNHDA and CDR2 SQIVND (reference sequence). The CDR3 sequence is CASSIDRDAVYGYTF. As DNA, the CDR3 is TGTGCCAGTAGTATAGATCGGGACGCTGTCTATGGCTACACCTTC.

CDR3 region: CASGHINSGANVLTF. CDR3 in DNA: TGTGCCAGCGGGCATATAAACTCTGGGGCCAACGTCCTGACTTTC. The rearrangement links TRBV27 to TRBJ2-6; the D is unclear. This CDR3 has 15 residues. The V end lost 8 bases, the J end lost 0 bases, and 11 bases lay between the germline ends. Germline CDR1 is MNHEY and CDR2 is SMNVEV (reference sequence).

This chain connects TRBV20-1 to TRBJ2-5; 8 bases line up with TRBD2. CDR1 DFQATT and CDR2 SNEGSKA come from the germline V gene (reference sequence). The CDR3 is 14 residues long. V was pared by 1 base and J by 11 bases, with 12 bases of the junction left unmatched. The CDR3 DNA reads as TGCAGTGCTAGAGGTAGCGGGGTCGGGAATGAGCAGTACTTC. Encoded protein: CSARGSGVGNEQYF.

The V and J genes are TRBV19 and TRBJ2-3, with 9 bases identical to TRBD2. Germline loops: CDR1 LNHDA, CDR2 SQIVND (reference sequence). The CDR3 has 16 amino acids. Trimming at V came to 11 bases and at J to 6 bases, leaving 18 bases not matched to a gene. The CDR3 loop reads CAGTGTSSGGGDTQYF. CDR3 in DNA: TGTGCCGGTACCGGGACTAGCAGCGGGGGAGGGGATACGCAGTATTTT.

This rearrangement joins TRBV5-1 to TRBJ2-3; 9 nucleotides match TRBD2. The J segment lost 5 bases and the V segment lost 1 base, leaving 8 bases of the junction unmatched. Germline V gene lookup returns CDR1 SGHRS and CDR2 YFSETQ. This CDR3 has 16 amino acids. CDR3 in amino acids: CASSLSSGGTGDTQYF. The DNA of the CDR3 is TGCGCCAGCAGCTTGTCCAGCGGGGGGACCGGAGATACGCAGTATTTT.

The chain carries TRBV14 and TRBJ2-6, with D uncertain. Germline V gives CDR1 SGHDN, CDR2 FVKESK. The CDR3 extends over 15 amino acids. V lost 3 bases, J lost 0 bases, and 6 bases lay in between. DNA of the CDR3: TGTGCCAGCAGCCAGCCGTTCTCTGGGGCCAACGTCCTGACTTTC. Its translation: CASSQPFSGANVLTF.